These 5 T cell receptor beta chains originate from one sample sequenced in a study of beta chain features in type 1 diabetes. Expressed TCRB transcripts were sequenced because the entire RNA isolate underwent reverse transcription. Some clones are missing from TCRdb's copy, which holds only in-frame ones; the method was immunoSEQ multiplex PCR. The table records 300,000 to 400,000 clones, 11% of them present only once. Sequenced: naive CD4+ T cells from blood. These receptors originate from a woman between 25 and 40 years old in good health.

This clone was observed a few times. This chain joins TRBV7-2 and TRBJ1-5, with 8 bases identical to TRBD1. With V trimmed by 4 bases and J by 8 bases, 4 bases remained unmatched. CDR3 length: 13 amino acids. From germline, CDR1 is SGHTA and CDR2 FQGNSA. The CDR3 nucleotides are TGTGCCAGCAGCTCGGACAGGGCTGAGCCCCAGCATTTT. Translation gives CASSSDRAEPQHF.

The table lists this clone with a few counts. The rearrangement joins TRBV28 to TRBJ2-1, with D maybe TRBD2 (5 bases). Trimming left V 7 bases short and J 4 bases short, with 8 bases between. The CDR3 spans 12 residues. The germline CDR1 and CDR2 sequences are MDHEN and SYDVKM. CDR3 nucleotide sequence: TGTGCCAGCACCCGGGGTTACAATGAGCAGTTCTTC. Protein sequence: CASTRGYNEQFF.

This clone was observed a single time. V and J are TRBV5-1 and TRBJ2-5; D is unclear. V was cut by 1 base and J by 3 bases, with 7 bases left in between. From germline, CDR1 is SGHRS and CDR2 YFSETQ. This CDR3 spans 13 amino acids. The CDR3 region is CASSLMREETQYF. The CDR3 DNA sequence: TGCGCCAGCAGCTTGATGAGAGAAGAGACCCAGTACTTC.

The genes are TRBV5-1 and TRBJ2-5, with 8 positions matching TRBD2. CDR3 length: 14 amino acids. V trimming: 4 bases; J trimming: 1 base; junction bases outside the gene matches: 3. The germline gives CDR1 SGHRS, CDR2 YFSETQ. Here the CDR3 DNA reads TGCGCCAGCAGCACCGGACTAGCCCAAGAGACCCAGTACTTC. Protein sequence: CASSTGLAQETQYF.

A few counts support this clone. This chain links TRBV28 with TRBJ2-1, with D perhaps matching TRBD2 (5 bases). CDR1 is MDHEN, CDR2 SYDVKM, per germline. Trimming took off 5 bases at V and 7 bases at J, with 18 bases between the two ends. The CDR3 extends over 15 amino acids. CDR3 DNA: TGTGCCAGCAGTACTCCCCTAGGAACGGGAAATGAGCAGTTCTTC. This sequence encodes CASSTPLGTGNEQFF. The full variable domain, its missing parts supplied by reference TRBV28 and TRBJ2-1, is DVKVTQSSRYLVKRTGEKVFLECVQDMDHENMFWYRQDPGLGLRLIYFSYDVKMKEKGDIPEGYSVSREKKERFSLILESASTNQTSMYLCASSTPLGTGNEQFFGPGTRLTVL.